This is a list of T cell receptor beta chains from one sample in a study of shared clonotypes between healthy human individuals. Profiling relied on immunoSEQ multiplex PCR, and the TCRdb table lists in-frame clones only, not all of them. The data contain about 1 million clones, around 76% of them singletons. Sequences were obtained from memory CD4+ T cells sorted from blood. The receptors stem from a man younger than 35 in good health. Each CDR3 is given without its conserved first and last residue. Clone sizes are given selectively: once, few, many, or a class where the clone is expanded.

clone size,J gene,V gene,CDR3 protein
.,TRBJ2-7,TRBV10-3,AISVSGTGVYEQY
.,TRBJ2-6,TRBV7-2,ASSFDRGGANVLT
.,TRBJ1-6,TRBV10-2,ASSEFPDRGFPPLH
.,TRBJ2-7,TRBV19,ASSISGTAAGEQY
.,TRBJ2-3,TRBV6-5,ASSSGRDTQY
.,TRBJ1-2,TRBV2,ASSVATGTNYGYT
.,TRBJ1-1,TRBV4-3,ASSQSRAGVNTEAF
.,TRBJ2-3,TRBV28,ASGEGTSGEDTQY
.,TRBJ2-2,TRBV7-8,ASSSIQGPGELF
.,TRBJ2-5,TRBV7-8,ASSLGAGTSGRETQY
few,TRBJ1-2,TRBV30,AWSGADYGYT
many,TRBJ2-5,TRBV29-1,SVGTGEVNQETQY
.,TRBJ2-7,TRBV4-3,ASSQGTGGAYEQY
.,TRBJ2-5,TRBV15,ATSRGETQY
.,TRBJ2-7,TRBV19,ASSTTGQGIYEQY
.,TRBJ2-7,TRBV18,ASSPDRDLLQY
.,TRBJ2-5,TRBV7-9,ASSFSLPSGGQETQY
.,TRBJ1-1,TRBV6-1,ASSEARSTEAF
.,TRBJ1-1,TRBV5-5,ASWAGPWVNTEAF
few,TRBJ1-1,TRBV6-1,ASSPGNTEAF
.,TRBJ1-4,TRBV28,ASTELTRDFKLF
.,TRBJ2-3,TRBV6-1,ASGDLGTDTQY
.,TRBJ2-5,TRBV10-3,AISDWASRETQY
once,TRBJ1-2,TRBV19,ASTNSNYGYT
few,TRBJ1-1,TRBV28,ASSPRRGYMNTEAF
.,TRBJ2-6,TRBV5-6,ASSLPTGGAGANVLT
.,TRBJ2-7,TRBV19,ASSMVNRNYEQY
once,TRBJ2-1,TRBV5-4,ASRVGTLSYNEQF
many,TRBJ2-3,TRBV4-3,ASSQELLRNTQY
.,TRBJ2-5,TRBV5-4,ASSWADQETQY
.,TRBJ1-4,TRBV19,ASSISTDTEKLF